Listed here are 5 T cell receptor beta chains from one sample, sequenced in a study of shared clonotypes between healthy human individuals. The assay was immunoSEQ multiplex PCR, and TCRdb's table has in-frame clones only and misses some. This sample has about 2.5 million clones; less than 95% occur once, and the top ten carry 0.37%. Sequenced sample: naive CD4+ T cells from PBMCs. Described subset: CD45RA+ positively selected. Source of these receptors: a young man in good health. Some clones in this sample may be carry-over from other donors' samples.

The chain recombines TRBV5-1 with TRBJ2-7; D not resolved. V lost 0 bases to trimming and J lost 2 bases, with 9 bases between them. This CDR3 is built from 14 residues. CDR1 is SGHRS and CDR2 is YFSETQ in the germline V gene. CDR3 residues: CASSLGDTAYEQYF. CDR3 bases: TGCGCCAGCAGCTTGGGCGACACTGCCTACGAGCAGTACTTC.

This clone was observed once. This sequence joins TRBV27 and TRBJ1-1; TRBD1 might be the D (5 bases). Germline CDR1 is MNHEY and CDR2 is SMNVEV (reference sequence). The CDR3 consists of 11 residues. The germline V and J ends were trimmed by 5 bases and 6 bases, with 7 bases remaining between them. The CDR3 spells CASSGAAEAFF. In DNA form, the CDR3 reads TGTGCCAGCAGTGGGGCGGCTGAAGCTTTCTTT.

V is TRBV28 and J is TRBJ2-6; tentatively, D is TRBD1 (6 bases). V gave up 4 bases and J gave up 2 bases, with 12 bases separating them. From germline, CDR1 is MDHEN and CDR2 SYDVKM. There are 16 residues in the CDR3. CDR3 loop: CASSSAGVAGANVLTF. CDR3 coding DNA: TGTGCCAGCAGTTCGGCAGGGGTGGCTGGGGCCAACGTCCTGACTTTC.

The chain employs TRBV30 and TRBJ2-7, with a possible D match to TRBD2 (5 bases). The CDR3 extends over 13 amino acids. The germline V and J ends were trimmed by 5 bases and 5 bases, with 16 bases remaining between them. Germline CDR1 is GTSNPN and CDR2 is SVGIG (reference sequence). CDR3 amino acids: CAWDRASRDEQYF. The CDR3 DNA reads TGTGCCTGGGATCGGGCTAGCCGAGACGAGCAGTACTTC.

The chain links TRBV4-2 to TRBJ1-6, with a tentative D call TRBD1 (6 bases). The length of the CDR3 is 16 residues. V lost 1 base, J lost 5 bases, and 12 bases lay in between. Germline V gene data show CDR1 as LGHNA and CDR2 as YNFKEQ. The chain's CDR3 is CASSQARGRNNSPLHF. The CDR3 bases are TGTGCCAGCAGCCAAGCCAGGGGACGGAATAATTCACCCCTCCACTTT.